The 2 T cell receptor beta chains presented below share a single source sample, sequenced in a study of cytomegalovirus exposure and HLA in healthy donors (dated by TCRdb to 2016 to 2017). Receptors were amplified or captured by the immunoSEQ multiplex PCR assay. A mixture of 60 forward primers for TCR Vbeta segments and 13 reverse primers for TCR Jbeta segments was used in the multiplex PCR. TCRdb retrieved this table from immuneACCESS and kept in-frame rearrangements only. Not all clones are present; in checked studies, unresolved V genes account for under half, and no reason is known for the remainder. The sample yields 100,000 to 130,000 clones; 65% to 85% were counted once. Roughly 2.1% of the sample rests with the top ten. Sequencing was carried out using PBMCs. Receptors originate from a man aged 18-30 years in good health and CMV-seronegative.

The chain couples TRBV9 to TRBJ1-6, with D possibly TRBD1 on 5 matching bases. CDR1 and CDR2 (germline): SGDLS, YYNGEE. V was trimmed by 4 bases and J by 9 bases, leaving 17 bases between them. This CDR3 is 15 amino acids long. Here the CDR3 DNA reads TGTGCCAGCAGCCCCGGACAATTAGGAGTTTCACCCCTCCACTTT. This codes for CASSPGQLGVSPLHF. Full variable domain (outside the CDR3, taken from reference TRBV9 and TRBJ1-6): DSGVTQTPKHLITATGQRVTLRCSPRSGDLSVYWYQQSLDQGLQFLIQYYNGEERAKGNILERFSAQQFPDLHSELNLSSLELGDSALYFCASSPGQLGVSPLHFGNGTRLTVT.

This clone was seen a single time. This chain uses TRBV7-2 with TRBJ2-1; no reliable D call. V lost 3 bases and J 7 bases, leaving 13 bases between the germline ends. Germline CDR1 is SGHTA and CDR2 is FQGNSA. CDR3 length: 14 amino acids. CDR3 sequence (DNA): TGTGCCAGCAGCTTTAGCCGAAGCAAGAATGAGCAGTTCTTC. Translation gives CASSFSRSKNEQFF.